These 17 T cell receptor beta chains were sequenced from one sample in a study of T cells after yellow fever vaccination. TCRdb called the 5' RACE reads again in MiXCR, with one record for every CDR3 protein. The sample lists 140,000 to 150,000 distinct CDR3 sequences, under 8% seen once, with more than 0.6% in the top ten. The material was CD4+ T cells sorted from PBMCs, obtained 10 days after the yellow fever booster vaccination. All receptors derive from a man aged 25-40 years who received the YFV17D yellow fever vaccine.

This clonotype was counted ten times or more. The chain links TRBV3-1 to TRBJ1-6; 8 nucleotides match TRBD1. The CDR3 length is 14 residues. The V gene end was trimmed by 1 base and the J gene end by 9 bases; junction bases not matched to a gene: 2. Germline CDR1 LGHDT, CDR2 YNNKEL (reference sequence). DNA of the CDR3: TGTGCCAGCAGCCAAGCCACAGGGGGTTCACCCCTCCACTTT. Its protein product is CASSQATGGSPLHF.

This clonotype has ten or more counts. The J gene is TRBJ2-3, the V gene TRBV12-3 or TRBV12-4; 9 bases map to TRBD1. The V gene end was trimmed by 6 bases and the J gene end by 0 bases; junction bases not matched to a gene: 10. This CDR3 comprises 17 residues. The CDR3 region is CASSPLMTGGSTDTQYF. For the CDR3, the DNA is TGTGCCAGCAGCCCCCTCATGACAGGGGGAAGCACAGATACGCAGTATTTT.

This clonotype has more than one count but fewer than ten. This sequence joins TRBV20-1 and TRBJ2-1; a weak D match, TRBD2 (6 bases). The CDR3 runs 10 residues. The germline V and J ends were trimmed by 6 bases and 12 bases, with 12 bases remaining between them. CDR1 and CDR2 (germline): DFQATT, SNEGSKA (reference sequence). The chain's CDR3 is CSARDLVQFF. CDR3 sequence (DNA): TGCAGTGCAAGGGACTTGGTGCAGTTCTTC.

The rearrangement joins TRBV29-1 to TRBJ1-2; D ambiguous. Trimming took off 3 bases at V and 5 bases at J, with 10 bases between the two ends. This CDR3 region has 12 residues. Germline V gene data show CDR1 as SQVTM and CDR2 as ANQGSEA. In DNA, the CDR3 is TGCAGCGTTGAGGGTAGACTATATGGCTACACCTTC. Translating gives CSVEGRLYGYTF. The entire variable domain, with the rest obtained from reference TRBV29-1 and TRBJ1-2, is as follows: SAVISQKPSRDICQRGTSLTIQCQVDSQVTMMFWYRQQPGQSLTLIATANQGSEATYESGFVIDKFPISRPNLTFSTLTVSNMSPEDSSIYLCSVEGRLYGYTFGSGTRLTVV.

The V and J genes are TRBV9 and TRBJ1-4, with D possibly being TRBD1 (5 bases). Germline CDR1 is SGDLS and CDR2 is YYNGEE. V dropped 6 bases and J dropped 6 bases, with 18 bases sitting between them. The CDR3 runs to 15 residues. The CDR3 region is CASTRGSQGHEKLFF. The CDR3 nucleotides are TGTGCCAGCACCCGCGGGTCCCAGGGACATGAAAAACTGTTTTTT.

This clonotype was observed at least ten times. The chain links TRBV3-1 to TRBJ1-1, with TRBD1 matching 7 bases. The CDR3 runs 13 residues. Germline V gene data show CDR1 as LGHDT and CDR2 as YNNKEL (reference sequence). J was trimmed by 3 bases and V by 8 bases; bases with no gene match: 6. The CDR3 spells CASHRQGDTEAFF. Written as DNA, the CDR3 is TGTGCCAGCCATCGGCAGGGGGACACTGAAGCTTTCTTT.

Many counts were recorded for this clonotype. The chain has TRBV10-3 and TRBJ2-7, with D possibly matching TRBD2 (6 bases). Germline loops: CDR1 ENHRY, CDR2 SYGVKD. The CDR3 is 14 residues long. The V end was cut by 10 bases, the J end by 3 bases, with 19 bases between. Written as DNA, the CDR3 is TGTGCCACCCGGGGGAGAGGAGAGGTCTACGAGCAGTACTTC. It translates to CATRGRGEVYEQYF.

This clonotype was recorded at least ten times. The chain recombines TRBV20-1 with TRBJ2-6; D call uncertain. The CDR3 is 15 residues long. Germline V lookup: CDR1 DFQATT, CDR2 SNEGSKA (reference sequence). Trimming removed 2 bases at V and 1 base at J, with 9 bases between. CDR3 protein: CSARSVSSGANVLTF. The CDR3 DNA reads TGCAGTGCTAGAAGCGTCTCGTCTGGGGCCAACGTCCTGACTTTC.

V usage is TRBV7-8 and J usage is TRBJ2-2, with 10 bases lining up with TRBD1. Germline loops: CDR1 SGHVS, CDR2 FQNEAQ. Trimming took 2 bases from V and 7 from J; bases not matched to a gene: 10. CDR3 length: 17 residues. The chain's CDR3 is CASSLLLGTGVYGELFF. CDR3 sequence (DNA): TGTGCCAGCAGCTTACTTCTCGGGACAGGGGTTTACGGGGAGCTGTTTTTT.

This clonotype was recorded at least ten times. The gene calls are TRBV5-1 and TRBJ2-1; 7 bases agree with TRBD2. Germline values: CDR1 SGHRS, CDR2 YFSETQ. With 0 bases clipped from V and 3 bases from J, the junction kept 3 bases outside the gene matches. The CDR3 runs 15 residues. The CDR3 sequence is CASSLAASGYNEQFF. Written as DNA, the CDR3 is TGCGCCAGCAGCTTGGCGGCTAGCGGCTACAATGAGCAGTTCTTC.

This clonotype was counted many times. The chain is built from TRBV12-3 or TRBV12-4 and TRBJ2-3; TRBD2 matches 7 bases. This CDR3 region has 14 residues. Germline trimming cut 3 bases from V and 6 bases from J; bases unmatched to any gene: 6. The CDR3: CASSLQGGDDTQYF. The CDR3 DNA reads as TGTGCCAGCAGTTTGCAGGGAGGGGATGATACGCAGTATTTT.

This clonotype was detected many times. This chain links TRBV12-5 with TRBJ2-5; D is unclear. CDR3 length: 12 amino acids. Germline CDR1 is LGHNT and CDR2 is FRNRAP. The germline V and J ends were trimmed by 6 bases and 1 base, with 6 bases remaining between them. CDR3 DNA sequence: TGTGCTAGTGGGGCAGTCCAAGAGACCCAGTACTTC. Translation gives CASGAVQETQYF.

This clonotype was counted at least ten times. The DNA for the CDR3 is TGCGCCAGCAGCCAAGCGGCACTAGCGAAATACAATGAGCAGTTCTTC. It encodes CASSQAALAKYNEQFF. The chain joins TRBV4-1 to TRBJ2-1; 7 nucleotides match TRBD2. Per germline, CDR1 MGHRA and CDR2 YSYEKL. Trimming took 1 base from V and 4 from J; bases not matched to a gene: 7. CDR3 length: 16 amino acids.

The rearrangement joins TRBV29-1 to TRBJ2-7; D not certain. V was cut by 7 bases and J by 6 bases, with 19 bases left in between. This CDR3 spans 13 amino acids. Germline V gene sequence: CDR1 SQVTM, CDR2 ANQGSEA. The CDR3 DNA reads as TGCAGCGCCTCACAAGGCAGGAATACCGAGCAGTACTTC. As protein: CSASQGRNTEQYF.

The chain recombines TRBV5-1 with TRBJ2-1, with TRBD2 matching 13 bases. CDR1 SGHRS and CDR2 YFSETQ come from the germline V gene. This CDR3 has 18 amino acids. After removal of 0 bases from V and 12 bases from J, the junction contained 15 bases not matched to a gene. For the CDR3, the DNA is TGCGCCAGCAGCTTGGTACTACTCACTAGCGGGAGGGCCGGGGTGCAGTTCTTC. This gives the protein CASSLVLLTSGRAGVQFF.

There are a few counts of this clonotype. The V gene is TRBV5-5, the J gene TRBJ2-3; the match to TRBD2 covers 9 bases. Trimming removed 2 bases from V and 4 bases from J; junction bases left unmatched: 8. Germline assignment: CDR1 SGHKS and CDR2 YYEKEE (reference sequence). This CDR3 is 16 amino acids long. CDR3 sequence (DNA): TGTGCCAGCAGCTTCGAGCGGGAGGTGGGGGCAGATACGCAGTATTTT. Protein: CASSFEREVGADTQYF.

This sequence joins TRBV19 and TRBJ2-7; 11 bases match TRBD2. Germline trimming cut 4 bases from V and 6 bases from J; bases unmatched to any gene: 2. This CDR3 is 13 amino acids long. Per the germline V gene, CDR1 is LNHDA and CDR2 is SQIVND (reference sequence). The DNA of the CDR3 is TGTGCCAGTAGTACCGGGACTAGCGGCGAGCAGTACTTC. It is translated as CASSTGTSGEQYF.